This T cell receptor beta chain was sequenced during a study of T cells expressing NK-cell markers. Study-level points and caveats: No clear determination of HCMV specificity was made for expanded NKG2C+ T cell clones. The CD3+CD56-NKG2C+ fraction was also led by these clonotypes in a few donors.

With respect to this clonotype: Its antigen is as yet unknown.

TCRdb reworked the 5' RACE reads into one entry per CDR3 protein, no DNA. The table lists under 500,000 distinct CDR3 sequences. The CDR3 covers 16 residues. The rearrangement links TRBV12-3 or TRBV12-4 to TRBJ1-5; TCRdb calls TRBD1, which cannot be checked without DNA. Input material: blood T cells: a sorted CD56 or NKG2C T cell subset, CD4+ or CD8+ T cells, or bulk PBMC T cells (not recorded which). This sequence originates from a woman between 18 and 70 years old in good health. CDR3 in amino acids: CASSFDTGHFKEPQHF.